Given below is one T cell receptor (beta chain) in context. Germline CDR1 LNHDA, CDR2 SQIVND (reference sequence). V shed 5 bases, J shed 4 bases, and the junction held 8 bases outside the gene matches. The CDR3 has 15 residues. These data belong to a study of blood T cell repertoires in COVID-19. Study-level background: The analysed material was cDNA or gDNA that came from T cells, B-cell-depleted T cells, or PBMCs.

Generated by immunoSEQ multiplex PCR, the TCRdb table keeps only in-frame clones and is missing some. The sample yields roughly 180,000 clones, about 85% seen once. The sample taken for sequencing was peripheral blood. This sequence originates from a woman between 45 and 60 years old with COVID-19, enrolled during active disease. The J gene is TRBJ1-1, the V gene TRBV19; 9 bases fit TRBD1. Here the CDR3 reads CASSEFTGGVTEAFF. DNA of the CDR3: TGTGCCAGTAGTGAGTTCACAGGGGGCGTCACTGAAGCTTTCTTT. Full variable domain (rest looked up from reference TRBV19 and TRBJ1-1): DGGITQSPKYLFRKEGQNVTLSCEQNLNHDAMYWYRQDPGQGLRLIYYSQIVNDFQKGDIAEGYSVSREKKESFPLTVTSAQKNPTAFYLCASSEFTGGVTEAFFGQGTRLTVV.